This T cell receptor (beta chain) was found in a study of shared clonotypes between healthy human individuals. General study findings and limits: Naive subsets generally exceeded memory subsets in estimated richness.

Memory CD4+ cells were the fraction left after CD45RA+ naive selection. TCRdb's table, derived via immunoSEQ multiplex PCR, lists solely in-frame clones and lacks some. The data contain roughly 1.5 million clones, approximately 98% of them singletons. CDR1 and CDR2 from the germline V gene are SNHLY and FYNNEI. The CDR3 covers 15 residues. Trimming stripped 7 bases from V and 3 bases from J, with 19 bases between. Details on this clone: Its antigen is currently unknown.

Sequenced sample: naive CD4+ T cells sorted from blood. The subset is: CD45RA+ positively selected. The source is a man aged 30 to 45 in good health. The rearrangement uses TRBV2 and TRBJ2-7; D perhaps matches TRBD1 (5 bases). The CDR3: CASILGVTVIYEQYF. For the CDR3, the DNA is TGTGCCAGCATCCTAGGGGTGACGGTGATCTACGAGCAGTACTTC.